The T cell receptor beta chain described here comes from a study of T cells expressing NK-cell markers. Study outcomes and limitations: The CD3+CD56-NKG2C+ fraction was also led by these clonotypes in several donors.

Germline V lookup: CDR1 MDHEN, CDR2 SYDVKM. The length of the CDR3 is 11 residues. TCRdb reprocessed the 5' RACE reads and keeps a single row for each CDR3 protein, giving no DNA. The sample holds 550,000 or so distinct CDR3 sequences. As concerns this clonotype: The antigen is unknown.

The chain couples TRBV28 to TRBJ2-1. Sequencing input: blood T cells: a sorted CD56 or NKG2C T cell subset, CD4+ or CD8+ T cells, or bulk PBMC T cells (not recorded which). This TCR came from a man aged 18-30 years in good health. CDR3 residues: CATTYLHEQFF.